This T cell receptor (beta chain) was captured in a study of beta chain features in type 1 diabetes. V was cut by 8 bases and J by 6 bases, with 13 bases left in between. The CDR3 loop spans 12 amino acids. Germline V gene sequence: CDR1 LNHNV, CDR2 YYDKDF (reference sequence). Investigators reverse transcribed all isolated RNA, so they sequenced expressed TCRB transcripts. Here immunoSEQ multiplex PCR was the method, and the copy in TCRdb shows in-frame clones only, minus some. Found here are fewer than 500,000 clones, around 14% of them singletons; the top ten hold 0.03% to 0.04%. This TCR came from a man aged 25 to 40 in good health. J is TRBJ1-1 and V is TRBV15; the D is unclear. Sample: naive CD4+ T cells from blood. CDR3 protein: CATRALSAEAFF. The CDR3 DNA is TGTGCCACCCGAGCACTTTCGGCTGAAGCTTTCTTT.